This TCR beta chain was obtained from a study of T cells in Graves' hyperthyroidism and ophthalmopathy. The CDR3 regions of TCR beta were amplified from RNA transcripts. First-round RT-PCR with HTBI primers amplified the TCR CDR3 region. Via MiXCR, TCRdb re-called the multiplex PCR reads, giving one row per CDR3 protein. The data show about 610,000 distinct CDR3 sequences, 40% to 55% seen once. There are a few counts of this clonotype. Stable disease denoted Graves' hyperthyroidism without ophthalmopathy progression within 18 months. Investigators excluded patients with uncontrolled infection, other autoimmune disease, pregnancy or lactation. For the diagnoses, clinical symptoms, serum thyroxine and TRAb, thyroid ultrasound and orbital computed tomography were used. Trimming shortened V by 3 bases and J by 3 bases, and 12 bases separated the two germline ends. CDR3 length equals 14 residues.

The TCR was taken from a woman aged 18 to 35 with Graves' hyperthyroidism. V is TRBV12-3 or TRBV12-4 and J is TRBJ2-7; possibly TRBD2 for D (5 bases). Sequenced: peripheral blood or thyroid tissue (not recorded which). This chain's CDR3 is CASSFAGVVYEQYF. DNA of the CDR3: TGTGCCAGCAGTTTTGCCGGGGTTGTCTACGAGCAGTACTTC.